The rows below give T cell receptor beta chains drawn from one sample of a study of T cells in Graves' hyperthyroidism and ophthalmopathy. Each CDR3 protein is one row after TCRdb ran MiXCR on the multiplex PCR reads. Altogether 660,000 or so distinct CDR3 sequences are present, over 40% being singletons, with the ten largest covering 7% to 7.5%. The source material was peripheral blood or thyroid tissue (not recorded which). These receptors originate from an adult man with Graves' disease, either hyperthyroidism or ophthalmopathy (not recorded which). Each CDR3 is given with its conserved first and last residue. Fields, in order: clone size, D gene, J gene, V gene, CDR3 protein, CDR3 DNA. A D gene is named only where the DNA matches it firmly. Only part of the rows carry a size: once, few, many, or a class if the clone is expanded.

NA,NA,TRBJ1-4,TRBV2,CASRPTEGTNERLFF,TGTGCCAGCAGACCGACAGAGGGAACTAATGAAAGACTGTTTTTT
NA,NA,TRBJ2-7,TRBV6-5,CGSSYSVGSLLYF,TGTGGCAGCAGTTACTCCGTCGGGAGCTTGCTGTACTTC
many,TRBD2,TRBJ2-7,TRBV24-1,CATSGPGTSGYEQYF,TGTGCCACCAGTGGCCCCGGGACTAGTGGCTACGAGCAGTACTTC
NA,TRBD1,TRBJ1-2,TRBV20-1,CSAGSPRQGERYGYTF,TGCAGTGCTGGATCTCCCCGACAGGGAGAAAGATATGGCTACACCTTC
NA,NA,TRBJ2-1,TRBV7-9,CASRSQGYEQFF,TGTGCCAGCAGGTCACAGGGCTATGAGCAGTTCTTC
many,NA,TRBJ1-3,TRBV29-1,CSVEDAGGPGNTIYF,TGCAGCGTTGAAGATGCGGGGGGCCCTGGAAACACCATATATTTT
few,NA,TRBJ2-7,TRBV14,CASSHRLADSYEQYF,TGTGCCAGCAGCCACCGGCTAGCCGACTCCTACGAGCAGTACTTC
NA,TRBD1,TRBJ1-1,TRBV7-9,CASSWGQGAFTEAFF,TGTGCCAGCAGCTGGGGACAGGGGGCGTTCACTGAAGCTTTCTTT
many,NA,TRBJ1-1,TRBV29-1,CSVGKPNTEAFF,TGCAGCGTTGGAAAGCCGAACACTGAAGCTTTCTTT
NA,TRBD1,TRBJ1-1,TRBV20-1,CSASIPLQGGSTEAFF,TGCAGTGCTAGTATTCCCCTACAGGGGGGGAGCACTGAAGCTTTCTTT
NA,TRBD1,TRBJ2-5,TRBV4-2,CASSQDYRGQETQYF,TGTGCCAGCAGCCAAGATTACAGGGGGCAAGAGACCCAGTACTTC
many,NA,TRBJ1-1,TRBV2,CASSVSRSGTEAFF,TGTGCCAGCAGTGTATCTCGTTCGGGGACTGAAGCTTTCTTT
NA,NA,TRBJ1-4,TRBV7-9,CASSFFQGDEKLFF,TGTGCCAGCAGCTTTTTTCAGGGAGATGAAAAACTGTTTTTT